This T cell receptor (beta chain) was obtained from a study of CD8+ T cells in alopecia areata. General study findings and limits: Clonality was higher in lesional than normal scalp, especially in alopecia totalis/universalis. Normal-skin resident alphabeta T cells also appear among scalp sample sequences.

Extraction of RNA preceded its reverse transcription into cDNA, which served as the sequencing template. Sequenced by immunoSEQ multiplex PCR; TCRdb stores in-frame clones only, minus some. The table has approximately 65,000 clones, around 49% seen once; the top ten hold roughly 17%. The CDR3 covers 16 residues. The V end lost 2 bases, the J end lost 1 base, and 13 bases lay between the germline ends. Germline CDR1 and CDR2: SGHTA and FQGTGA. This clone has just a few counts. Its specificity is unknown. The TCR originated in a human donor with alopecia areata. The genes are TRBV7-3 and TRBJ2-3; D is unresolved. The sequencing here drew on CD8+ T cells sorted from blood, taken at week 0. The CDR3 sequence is CASSLAPSWGTDTQYF. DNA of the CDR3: TGTGCCAGCAGCTTAGCCCCCTCGTGGGGCACAGATACGCAGTATTTT.